Sequencing of this T cell receptor (beta chain) was carried out in a study of PD-1 blockade in classical Hodgkin lymphoma. Study findings and constraints: Sources of repertoire differences remain undefined, possibly disease activity or prior therapy. A significant rise in TCR diversity was seen by C4D1 for CD4+ cells but not for CD8+ cells. Reported findings placed baseline TCR diversity lower in newly diagnosed patients (compared with healthy donors).

Profiled with immunoSEQ multiplex PCR; TCRdb holds only in-frame clones, not every one. The repertoire consists of tens of thousands of clones, with around 80% occurring once and the leading ten covering around 15%. This CDR3 spans 15 amino acids. With 3 bases clipped from V and 4 bases from J, the junction kept 7 bases outside the gene matches. Germline CDR1 reads SGDLS; CDR2 reads YYNGEE. As concerns this clone: The antigen remains undetermined.

There was relapse after autologous stem cell transplantation in every patient, and there was variation in brentuximab vedotin exposure. The source material was peripheral blood mononuclear cells (PBMCs), sampled at baseline. This clonotype originated in a human donor with classical Hodgkin lymphoma. The V call is TRBV9, the J call TRBJ2-1, with 7 positions matching TRBD1. CDR3 nucleotide sequence: TGTGCCAGCAGCGACCGACAGGGAGTTTACAATGAGCAGTTCTTC. Translation gives CASSDRQGVYNEQFF.